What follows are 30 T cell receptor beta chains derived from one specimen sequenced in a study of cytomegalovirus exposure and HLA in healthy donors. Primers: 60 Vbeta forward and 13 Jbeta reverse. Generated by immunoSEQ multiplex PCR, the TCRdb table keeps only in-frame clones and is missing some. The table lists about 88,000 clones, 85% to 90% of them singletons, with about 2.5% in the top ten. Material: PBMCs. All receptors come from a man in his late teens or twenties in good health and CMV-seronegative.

The CDR3 DNA reads as TGTGCCAGCAGCTTGGCTAGCGGGAGTCGGTATAGTGAGCAGTTCTTC. Translating gives CASSLASGSRYSEQFF. The rearrangement joins TRBV5-4 to TRBJ2-1; 10 nucleotides match TRBD2. CDR1 and CDR2 from the germline V gene are SGHNT and YYREEE (reference sequence). The CDR3 contains 16 residues. V shed 0 bases and J 9 bases; nucleotides not matched to a gene: 9.

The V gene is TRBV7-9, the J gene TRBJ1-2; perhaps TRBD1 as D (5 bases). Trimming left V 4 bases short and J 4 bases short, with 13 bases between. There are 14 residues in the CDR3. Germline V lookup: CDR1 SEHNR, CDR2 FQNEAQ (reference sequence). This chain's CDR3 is CASSSIDSPYGYTF. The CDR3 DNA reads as TGTGCCAGCAGCTCGATTGACAGCCCCTATGGCTACACCTTC.

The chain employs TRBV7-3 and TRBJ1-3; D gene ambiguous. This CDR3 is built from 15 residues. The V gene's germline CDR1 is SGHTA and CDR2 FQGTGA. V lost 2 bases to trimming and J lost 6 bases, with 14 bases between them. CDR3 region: CASSLGPGIENTIYF. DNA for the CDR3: TGTGCCAGCAGCTTAGGTCCCGGGATTGAAAACACCATATATTTT.

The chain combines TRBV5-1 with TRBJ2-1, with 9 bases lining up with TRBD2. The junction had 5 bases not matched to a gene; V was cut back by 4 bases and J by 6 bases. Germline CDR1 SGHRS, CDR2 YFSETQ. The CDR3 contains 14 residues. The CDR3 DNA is TGCGCCAGCAGCCCCACTAGCGGGCCCAATGAGCAGTTCTTC. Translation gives CASSPTSGPNEQFF.

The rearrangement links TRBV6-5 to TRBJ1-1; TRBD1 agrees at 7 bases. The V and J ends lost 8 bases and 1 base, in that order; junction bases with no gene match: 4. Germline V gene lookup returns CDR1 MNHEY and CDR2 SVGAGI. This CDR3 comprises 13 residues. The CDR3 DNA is TGTGCCAGCCGGGGGACAGAGAACACTGAAGCTTTCTTT. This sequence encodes CASRGTENTEAFF.

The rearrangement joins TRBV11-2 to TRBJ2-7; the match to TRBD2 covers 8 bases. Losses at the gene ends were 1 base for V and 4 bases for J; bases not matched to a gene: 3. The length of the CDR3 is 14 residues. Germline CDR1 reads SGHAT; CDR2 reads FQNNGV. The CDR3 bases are TGTGCCAGCAGCTTAGCGGGAGGGAAATACGAGCAGTACTTC. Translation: CASSLAGGKYEQYF.

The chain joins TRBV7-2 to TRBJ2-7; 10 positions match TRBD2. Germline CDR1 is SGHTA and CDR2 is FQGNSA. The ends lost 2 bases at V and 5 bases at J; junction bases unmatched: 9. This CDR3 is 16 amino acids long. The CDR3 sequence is CASSLSFVSGRDEQYF. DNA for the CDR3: TGTGCCAGCAGCTTAAGTTTTGTGAGCGGGAGGGACGAGCAGTACTTC.

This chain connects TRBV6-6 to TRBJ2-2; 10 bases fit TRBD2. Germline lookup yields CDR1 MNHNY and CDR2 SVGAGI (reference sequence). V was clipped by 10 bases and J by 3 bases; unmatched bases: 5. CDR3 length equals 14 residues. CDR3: CATQREGDTGELFF. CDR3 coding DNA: TGTGCCACCCAGCGGGAGGGAGACACCGGGGAGCTGTTTTTT.

The CDR3 nucleotides are TGCGCCAGCAGCTTACAGACTAGCGGGAGAGCGGGCGGGGAGCTGTTTTTT. This encodes CASSLQTSGRAGGELFF. This chain connects TRBV5-1 to TRBJ2-2; 12 bases line up with TRBD2. V lost 2 bases, J lost 7 bases, and 9 bases stayed unmatched. Germline values: CDR1 SGHRS, CDR2 YFSETQ. The CDR3 is made up of 17 amino acids.

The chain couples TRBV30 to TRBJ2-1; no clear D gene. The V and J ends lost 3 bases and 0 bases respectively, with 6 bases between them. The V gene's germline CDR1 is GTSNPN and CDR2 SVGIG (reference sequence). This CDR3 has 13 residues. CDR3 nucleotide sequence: TGTGCCTGGAGGGGCGCCTCCTACAATGAGCAGTTCTTC. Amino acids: CAWRGASYNEQFF.

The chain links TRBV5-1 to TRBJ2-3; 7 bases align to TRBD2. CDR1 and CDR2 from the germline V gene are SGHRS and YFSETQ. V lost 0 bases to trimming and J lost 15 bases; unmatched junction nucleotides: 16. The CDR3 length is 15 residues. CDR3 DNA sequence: TGCGCCAGCAGCTTGGATGGCGGGGACTACCTCGTTAACTATTTT. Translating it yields CASSLDGGDYLVNYF.

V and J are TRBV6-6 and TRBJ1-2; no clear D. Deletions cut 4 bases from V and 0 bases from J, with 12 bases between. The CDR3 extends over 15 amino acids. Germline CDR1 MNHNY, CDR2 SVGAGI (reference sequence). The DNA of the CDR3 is TGTGCCAGCAGTTTCTACCCCCAATCTAACTATGGCTACACCTTC. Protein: CASSFYPQSNYGYTF.

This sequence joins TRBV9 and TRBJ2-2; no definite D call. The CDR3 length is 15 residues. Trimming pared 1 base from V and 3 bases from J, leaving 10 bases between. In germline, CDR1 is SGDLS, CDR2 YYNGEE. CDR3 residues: CASSVSERDTGELFF. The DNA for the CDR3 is TGTGCCAGCAGCGTAAGTGAGCGCGACACCGGGGAGCTGTTTTTT.

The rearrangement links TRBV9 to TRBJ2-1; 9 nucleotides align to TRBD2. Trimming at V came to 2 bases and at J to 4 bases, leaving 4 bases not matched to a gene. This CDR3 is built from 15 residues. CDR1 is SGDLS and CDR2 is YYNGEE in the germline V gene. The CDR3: CASSVAGGQYNEQFF. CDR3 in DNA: TGTGCCAGCAGCGTGGCGGGAGGGCAATACAATGAGCAGTTCTTC. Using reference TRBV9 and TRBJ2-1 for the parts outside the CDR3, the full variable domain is DSGVTQTPKHLITATGQRVTLRCSPRSGDLSVYWYQQSLDQGLQFLIQYYNGEERAKGNILERFSAQQFPDLHSELNLSSLELGDSALYFCASSVAGGQYNEQFFGPGTRLTVL.

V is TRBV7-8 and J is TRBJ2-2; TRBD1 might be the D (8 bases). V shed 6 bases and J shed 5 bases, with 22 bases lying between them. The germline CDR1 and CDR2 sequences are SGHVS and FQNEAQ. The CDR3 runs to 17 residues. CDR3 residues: CASSQQADRGGTGELFF. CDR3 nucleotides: TGTGCCAGCAGTCAACAAGCTGACAGGGGAGGGACCGGGGAGCTGTTTTTT.

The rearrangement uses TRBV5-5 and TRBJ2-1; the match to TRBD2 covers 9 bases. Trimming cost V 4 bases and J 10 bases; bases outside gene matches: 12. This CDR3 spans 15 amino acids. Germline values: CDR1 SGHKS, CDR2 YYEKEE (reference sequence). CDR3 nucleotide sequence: TGTGCCAGCAGCAGGGGCGGGAGGGTGGATAGGGAGCAGTTCTTC. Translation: CASSRGGRVDREQFF.

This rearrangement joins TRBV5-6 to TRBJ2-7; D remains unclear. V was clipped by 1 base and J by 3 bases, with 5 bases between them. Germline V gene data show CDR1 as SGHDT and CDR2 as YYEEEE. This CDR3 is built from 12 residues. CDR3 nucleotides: TGTGCCAGCAGCTTGAGAGGCTACGAGCAGTACTTC. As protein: CASSLRGYEQYF.

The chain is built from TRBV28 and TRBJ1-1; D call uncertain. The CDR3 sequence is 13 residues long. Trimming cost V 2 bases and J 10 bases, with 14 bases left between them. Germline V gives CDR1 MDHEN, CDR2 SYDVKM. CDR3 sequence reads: CASSLDPSEGAFF. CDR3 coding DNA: TGTGCCAGCAGTTTAGACCCTTCCGAGGGAGCTTTCTTT.

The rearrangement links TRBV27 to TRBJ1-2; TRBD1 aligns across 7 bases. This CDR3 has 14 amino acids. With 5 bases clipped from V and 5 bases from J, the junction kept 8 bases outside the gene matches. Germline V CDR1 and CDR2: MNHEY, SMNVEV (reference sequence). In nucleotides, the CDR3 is TGTGCCAGCAGTCAGGGCAGGGGGACATATGGCTACACCTTC. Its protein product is CASSQGRGTYGYTF.

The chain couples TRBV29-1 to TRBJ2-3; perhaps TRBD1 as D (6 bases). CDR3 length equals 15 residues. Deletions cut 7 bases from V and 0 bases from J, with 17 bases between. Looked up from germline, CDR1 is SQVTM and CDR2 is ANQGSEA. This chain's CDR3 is CSAHDRTSSTDTQYF. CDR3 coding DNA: TGCAGCGCACATGACAGGACCTCTAGCACAGATACGCAGTATTTT.

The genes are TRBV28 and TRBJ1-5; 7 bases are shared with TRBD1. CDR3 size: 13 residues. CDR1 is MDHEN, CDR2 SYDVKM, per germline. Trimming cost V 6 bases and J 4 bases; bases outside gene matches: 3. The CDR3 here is CASRNRGNQPQHF. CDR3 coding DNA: TGTGCCAGCAGGAACAGGGGTAATCAGCCCCAGCATTTT.

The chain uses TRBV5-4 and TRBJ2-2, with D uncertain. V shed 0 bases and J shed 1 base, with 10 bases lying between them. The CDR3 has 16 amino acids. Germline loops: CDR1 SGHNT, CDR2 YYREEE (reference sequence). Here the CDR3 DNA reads TGTGCCAGCAGCTTGGGGCGCGGCGGGAACACCGGGGAGCTGTTTTTT. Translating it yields CASSLGRGGNTGELFF.

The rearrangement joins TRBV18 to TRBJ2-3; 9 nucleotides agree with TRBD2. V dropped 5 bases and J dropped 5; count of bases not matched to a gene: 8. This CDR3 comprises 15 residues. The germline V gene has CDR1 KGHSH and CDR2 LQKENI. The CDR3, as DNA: TGTGCCAGCTCATCAAAGCGGGAGGCGCTAGATACGCAGTATTTT. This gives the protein CASSSKREALDTQYF.

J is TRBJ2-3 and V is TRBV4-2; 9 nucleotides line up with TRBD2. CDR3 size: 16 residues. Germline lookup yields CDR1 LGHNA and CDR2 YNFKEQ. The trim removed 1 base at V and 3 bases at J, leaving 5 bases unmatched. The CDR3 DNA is TGTGCCAGCAGCCAAGTTAGCGGGAGTGAAACAGATACGCAGTATTTT. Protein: CASSQVSGSETDTQYF.

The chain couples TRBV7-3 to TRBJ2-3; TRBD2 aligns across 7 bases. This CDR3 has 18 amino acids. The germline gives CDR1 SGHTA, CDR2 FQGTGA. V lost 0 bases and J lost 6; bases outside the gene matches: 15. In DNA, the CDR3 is TGTGCCAGCAGCTTAACGCTCCAGCGGGGAGGACCTCGGGATACGCAGTATTTT. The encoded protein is CASSLTLQRGGPRDTQYF.

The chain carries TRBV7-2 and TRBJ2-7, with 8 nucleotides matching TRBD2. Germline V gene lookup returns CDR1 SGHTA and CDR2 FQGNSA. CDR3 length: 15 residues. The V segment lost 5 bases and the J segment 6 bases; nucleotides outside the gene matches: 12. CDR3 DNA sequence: TGTGCCAGCAGCGCCAGCGGGAGCCGAAGGGGCGAGCAGTACTTC. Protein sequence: CASSASGSRRGEQYF.

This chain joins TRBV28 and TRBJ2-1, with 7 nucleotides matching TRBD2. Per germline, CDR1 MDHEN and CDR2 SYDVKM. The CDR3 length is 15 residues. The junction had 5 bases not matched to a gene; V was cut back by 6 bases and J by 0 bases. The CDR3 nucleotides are TGTGCCAGCAGAAACCCGGGAGGCTCCTACAATGAGCAGTTCTTC. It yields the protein CASRNPGGSYNEQFF.

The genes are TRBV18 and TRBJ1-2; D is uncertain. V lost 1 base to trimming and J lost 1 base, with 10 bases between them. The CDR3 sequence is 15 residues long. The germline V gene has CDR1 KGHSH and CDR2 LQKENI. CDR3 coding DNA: TGTGCCAGCTCACCACTTGGCGGAGATAACTATGGCTACACCTTC. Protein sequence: CASSPLGGDNYGYTF.

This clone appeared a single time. CDR3 residues: CATSRGSPSYEQYF. CDR3 bases: TGTGCCACCAGCAGGGGCTCACCTTCCTACGAGCAGTACTTC. The V gene is TRBV15, the J gene TRBJ2-7; D remains unclear. The CDR3 runs to 14 residues. Between the trimmed V and J ends, which lost 3 bases and 1 base, there was a span of 10 bases. CDR1 and CDR2 from the germline V gene are LNHNV and YYDKDF (reference sequence).

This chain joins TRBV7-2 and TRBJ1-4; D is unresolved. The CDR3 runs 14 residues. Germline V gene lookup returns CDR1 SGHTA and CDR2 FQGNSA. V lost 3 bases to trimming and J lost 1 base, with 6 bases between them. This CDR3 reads CASSFGGTNEKLFF. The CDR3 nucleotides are TGTGCCAGCAGCTTCGGTGGAACTAATGAAAAACTGTTTTTT.